Below are 19 T cell receptor beta chains sequenced from a single sample in a study of blood T cell repertoires in COVID-19. Profiling relied on immunoSEQ multiplex PCR, and the TCRdb table lists in-frame clones only, not all of them. The repertoire holds 150,000 to 200,000 clones, with 89% as singletons. Sequenced sample: peripheral blood. The receptors come from a man in his late teens or twenties who had recovered from COVID-19.

CDR3 loop: CASSLGGVEQYF. CDR3 nucleotide sequence: TGTGCCAGCAGTTTAGGAGGGGTCGAGCAGTACTTC. This chain joins TRBV28 and TRBJ2-7, with D possibly being TRBD2 (6 bases). CDR3 length equals 12 residues. Looked up from germline, CDR1 is MDHEN and CDR2 is SYDVKM. Trimming cost V 2 bases and J 6 bases, with 8 bases left between them.

V is TRBV21-1 and J is TRBJ1-5; the table's D call of TRBD1 was not tested on the DNA. TRBV21-1 is recorded as a pseudogene. This CDR3 spans 16 amino acids. CDR3 nucleotide sequence: TGTGCCAGCAGCAAGAGAGACAGGGTACCTTATCAGCCCCAGCATTTT. Protein product: CASSKRDRVPYQPQHF.

This chain uses TRBV30 with TRBJ2-7, with a weak D call TRBD1 (5 bases). This CDR3 spans 13 amino acids. Germline CDR1 and CDR2: GTSNPN and SVGIG (reference sequence). V was shortened by 2 bases and J by 6 bases, with 14 bases between the two germline ends. CDR3 nucleotide sequence: TGTGCCTGGAGTTGGGCAGGGTCTGGCGAGCAGTACTTC. Translated: CAWSWAGSGEQYF.

This clone has just one count. Other DNA sequences of this sample code for an identical CDR3. The chain joins TRBV18 to TRBJ2-3, with D possibly matching TRBD2 (6 bases). CDR3 length equals 13 residues. The V gene's germline CDR1 is KGHSH and CDR2 LQKENI. Trimming removed 3 bases from V and 3 bases from J, with 7 bases in between. The CDR3 is CASSPRGTDTQYF. CDR3 nucleotides: TGTGCCAGCTCACCTCGGGGGACAGATACGCAGTATTTT. Full variable domain (outside the CDR3, taken from reference TRBV18 and TRBJ2-3): NAGVMQNPRHLVRRRGQEARLRCSPMKGHSHVYWYRQLPEEGLKFMVYLQKENIIDESGMPKERFSAEFPKEGPSILRIQQVVRGDSAAYFCASSPRGTDTQYFGPGTRLTVL.

This chain uses TRBV20-1 with TRBJ1-5; no definite D call. CDR1 and CDR2 from the germline V gene are DFQATT and SNEGSKA (reference sequence). This CDR3 contains 11 residues. V lost 3 bases and J 9 bases, leaving 9 bases between the germline ends. CDR3 protein: CSARATGPQHF. The DNA of the CDR3 is TGCAGTGCTAGGGCCACGGGGCCCCAGCATTTT.

The V and J genes are TRBV6-6 and TRBJ2-7, with D possibly matching TRBD1 (6 bases). This CDR3 region has 12 residues. Trimming shortened V by 4 bases and J by 4 bases, and 8 bases separated the two germline ends. Germline V gives CDR1 MNHNY, CDR2 SVGAGI (reference sequence). CDR3 in amino acids: CASSLGGYEQYF. CDR3 sequence (DNA): TGTGCCAGCAGTTTAGGGGGATACGAGCAGTACTTC.

CDR3 amino acids: CASSIETGWDQPQHF. The CDR3 DNA reads as TGTGCCAGTAGTATAGAGACAGGGTGGGATCAGCCCCAGCATTTT. V and J are TRBV19 and TRBJ1-5; 7 bases fit TRBD1. Germline trimming cut 0 bases from V and 5 bases from J; bases unmatched to any gene: 4. The length of the CDR3 is 15 residues. Germline-derived CDR1 and CDR2 are LNHDA and SQIVND (reference sequence).

CDR3 sequence (DNA): TGTGCCAGCAGCAGGGACAGGGGATGGGCTGAAGCTTTCTTT. Residues: CASSRDRGWAEAFF. The gene calls are TRBV7-2 and TRBJ1-1, with TRBD1 identical over 10 bases. Germline V gene sequence: CDR1 SGHTA, CDR2 FQGNSA. Germline trimming cut 5 bases from V and 6 bases from J; bases unmatched to any gene: 6. The CDR3 covers 14 residues.

V gene TRBV9 combines with J gene TRBJ2-7; D is perhaps TRBD2 (5 bases). CDR1 is SGDLS, CDR2 YYNGEE, per germline. The ends were cut back, 0 bases at V and 7 bases at J, with 11 bases in the middle. The length of the CDR3 is 13 residues. CDR3 sequence reads: CASSVVSGSEQYF. The CDR3 DNA follows: TGTGCCAGCAGCGTAGTCTCGGGGTCGGAGCAGTACTTC.

The J gene is TRBJ1-4, the V gene TRBV7-8; D not certain. This CDR3 contains 15 residues. Germline loops: CDR1 SGHVS, CDR2 FQNEAQ. Deletions cut 5 bases from V and 8 bases from J, with 18 bases between. The CDR3 DNA is TGTGCCAGCAGCCGAGGCGGTAGAGGAGGGGAAAAACTGTTTTTT. This translates into CASSRGGRGGEKLFF.

The chain is built from TRBV7-9 and TRBJ2-3; TRBD2 aligns across 13 bases. Unmatched junction bases numbered 9, after V lost 5 bases and J lost 4 bases. Germline V gives CDR1 SEHNR, CDR2 FQNEAQ (reference sequence). The length of the CDR3 is 17 residues. The chain's CDR3 is CASSPELAGGRADTQYF. CDR3 nucleotides: TGTGCCAGCAGCCCAGAACTAGCGGGAGGGCGCGCAGATACGCAGTATTTT.

The chain employs TRBV5-1 and TRBJ2-2, with D tentatively TRBD1 (5 bases). Germline values: CDR1 SGHRS, CDR2 YFSETQ. This CDR3 comprises 14 residues. Trimming shortened V by 0 bases and J by 5 bases, and 8 bases separated the two germline ends. The CDR3 coding sequence is TGCGCCAGCAGCTTGGGGCAGGGAACCGGGGAGCTGTTTTTT. This gives the protein CASSLGQGTGELFF.

The rearrangement joins TRBV7-2 to TRBJ2-5, with D possibly TRBD2 on 5 matching bases. The CDR3 extends over 13 amino acids. Looked up from germline, CDR1 is SGHTA and CDR2 is FQGNSA. V dropped 2 bases and J dropped 4 bases, with 8 bases sitting between them. CDR3 region: CASSLRGGETQYF. Here the CDR3 DNA reads TGTGCCAGCAGCTTACGGGGTGGAGAGACCCAGTACTTC. Using reference TRBV7-2 and TRBJ2-5 for the parts outside the CDR3, the full variable domain is GAGVSQSPSNKVTEKGKDVELRCDPISGHTALYWYRQSLGQGLEFLIYFQGNSAPDKSGLPSDRFSAERTGGSVSTLTIQRTQQEDSAVYLCASSLRGGETQYFGPGTRLLVL.

Written as DNA, the CDR3 is TGTGCCAGCGGGTGGCGGGGTAGCACAGATACGCAGTATTTT. Protein: CASGWRGSTDTQYF. The rearrangement joins TRBV2 to TRBJ2-3; D is possibly TRBD2 (6 bases). V was shortened by 8 bases and J by 0 bases, with 12 bases between the two germline ends. CDR1 is SNHLY and CDR2 is FYNNEI in the germline V gene. The CDR3 has 14 residues.

This clone was seen once. The chain uses TRBV15 and TRBJ2-7; TRBD1 matches 8 bases. CDR3 length: 12 amino acids. Germline CDR1 and CDR2: LNHNV and YYDKDF (reference sequence). Unmatched junction bases numbered 12, after V lost 8 bases and J lost 12 bases. The CDR3 is CATGSGGQGAYF. In DNA, the CDR3 is TGTGCCACCGGGAGTGGGGGGCAGGGGGCGTACTTC.

This chain joins TRBV6-5 and TRBJ2-1, with 12 positions matching TRBD2. From germline, CDR1 is MNHEY and CDR2 SVGAGI. The trim removed 7 bases at V and 7 bases at J, leaving 5 bases unmatched. The CDR3 runs 14 residues. The CDR3 bases are TGTGCCAGCACCACTAGCGGGAGGAGGAATGAGCAGTTCTTC. Protein product: CASTTSGRRNEQFF.

This chain uses TRBV7-9 with TRBJ1-2, with 8 bases identical to TRBD1. This CDR3 contains 14 residues. After removal of 3 bases from V and 4 bases from J, the junction contained 4 bases not matched to a gene. CDR1 is SEHNR and CDR2 is FQNEAQ in the germline V gene (reference sequence). The DNA for the CDR3 is TGTGCCAGCAGCTTCACAGGGGGAGGCTATGGCTACACCTTC. Translating it yields CASSFTGGGYGYTF.

The chain couples TRBV5-1 to TRBJ1-2; D is unclear. The CDR3 is 15 residues long. CDR1 SGHRS and CDR2 YFSETQ come from the germline V gene. The germline V and J ends were trimmed by 2 bases and 1 base, with 12 bases remaining between them. CDR3 loop: CASSFGGPDNYGYTF. DNA for the CDR3: TGCGCCAGCAGCTTCGGCGGGCCCGATAACTATGGCTACACCTTC.

The chain is built from TRBV4-3 and TRBJ1-1; a weak D match, TRBD1 (6 bases). This CDR3 is 15 amino acids long. V was cut by 0 bases and J by 7 bases, with 15 bases left in between. Looked up from germline, CDR1 is LGHNA and CDR2 is YSLEER. The CDR3 sequence: CASSQDSTGLIEAFF. CDR3 nucleotides: TGCGCCAGCAGCCAAGACTCGACAGGCCTGATTGAAGCTTTCTTT.